This T cell receptor (beta chain) was observed in a study of blood T cells in healthy people across ages. About the research overall: Capture via template switching afforded approximately one barcoded beta molecule per two T cells.

Per sample, a minimum of 7 million PBMCs were isolated. With each sample, at least 5 micrograms of total RNA were extracted. V lost 7 bases to trimming and J lost 5 bases; unmatched junction nucleotides: 7. CDR3 length: 14 amino acids. CDR1 MDHEN and CDR2 SYDVKM come from the germline V gene. A sample-barcoded 5' primer and a J-beta primer mix were used in a second PCR of about 7 to 12 cycles. TCRdb redid the calling of the 5' RACE reads with MiXCR, one entry per CDR3 protein. The data contain some 1.5 million distinct CDR3 sequences, 25% to 30% of them seen just once; the ten biggest clones take up around 7.7%. Overall study results and limits: More naive CD4+ cells and higher diversity were found in long-lived than in aged donors.

For this clonotype: The antigen is undetermined.

The origin of this receptor is a woman under 40 in good health. V gene TRBV28 combines with J gene TRBJ2-2, with 7 bases matching TRBD1. Input material: blood. The CDR3 nucleotides are TGTGCCAGCATCGGGCAGGGGGTAACCGGGGAGCTGTTTTTT. Protein: CASIGQGVTGELFF.